These T cell receptor beta chains were read from a single sample in a study of blood T cells in healthy people across ages. One entry per CDR3 protein, called by TCRdb with MiXCR from the 5' RACE reads. The sample records roughly 570,000 distinct CDR3 sequences, roughly 28% being singletons. Material: blood. The origin of the receptors is a woman in her 70s in good health. CDR3s include the opening cysteine and the closing phenylalanine or tryptophan. Fields, in order: D gene, J gene, clone size, V gene, CDR3 DNA, CDR3 protein. D genes are given only for firm matches. Rows may omit the clone size; those that give it use once, few, many or a size class.

-,TRBJ2-2,-,TRBV5-1,TGCGCCAGCAGCTTGGCGGGAGTCCGTCTGGGGGCCGGGGAGCTGTTTTTT,CASSLAGVRLGAGELFF
-,TRBJ2-4,-,TRBV28,TGTGCCAGCAGTTTATTGGGGGCATGGGACATTCAGTACTTC,CASSLLGAWDIQYF
-,TRBJ2-3,-,TRBV20-1,TGCAGTGCTAGTCGACAGTCTAGCACAGATACGCAGTATTTT,CSASRQSSTDTQYF
-,TRBJ2-2,few,TRBV29-1,TGCAGCGCCCCGGGGAGACAAAACACCGGGGAGCTGTTTTTT,CSAPGRQNTGELFF
TRBD1,TRBJ1-1,-,TRBV9,TGTACCAGCAGCGCGACAGGGGTTGGGGCTCTAGCTTTCTTT,CTSSATGVGALAFF
-,TRBJ2-7,-,TRBV5-1,TGCGCCAGCAACTTGGAATCCGGGGCGAAAGGCTACGAGCAGTACTTC,CASNLESGAKGYEQYF
-,TRBJ2-1,few,TRBV5-4,TGTGCCAGCAGCATTCAGGGAGCCTCCTACAATGAGCAGTTCTTC,CASSIQGASYNEQFF
-,TRBJ2-1,few,TRBV15,TGTGCCACCAGCAGAGCTAAGGATTCCTACAATGAGCAATTCTTC,CATSRAKDSYNEQFF
-,TRBJ2-5,-,TRBV29-1,TGCAGCGGTTCGGTGGGGGAAGAGACCCAGTACTTC,CSGSVGEETQYF
-,TRBJ1-2,once,TRBV27,TGTGCCAGCAGCCAGATAGGGATAGGGGGCTACACCTTC,CASSQIGIGGYTF
-,TRBJ2-7,few,TRBV6-5,TGTGCCAGCAGTTACCTGGGGAAACCCTACGAGCAGTACTTC,CASSYLGKPYEQYF
-,TRBJ1-6,many,TRBV12-3/TRBV12-4,TGTGCCAGCAGCTGGGGCTACGGAGGAATTTCACCCCTCCACTTT,CASSWGYGGISPLHF
-,TRBJ2-5,-,TRBV5-1,TGCGCCAGCAGCTTTACTAGCCCCCAAGAGACCCAGTACTTC,CASSFTSPQETQYF
-,TRBJ1-6,-,TRBV6-5,TGTGCCAGCAGTTCCCCAGGAATTAATTCACCCCTCCACTTT,CASSSPGINSPLHF
TRBD2,TRBJ2-7,-,TRBV9,TGTGCCAGCAGCGTAGACTGGACTAGCGGGCTCTACGAGCAGTACTTC,CASSVDWTSGLYEQYF
-,TRBJ2-3,few,TRBV21-1,TGTGCCAGTTCCCTGACAGTGCCCCGGGGCAGAGATACGCAGTATTTT,CASSLTVPRGRDTQYF
-,TRBJ2-7,-,TRBV10-3,TGTGCCGTAAATCGGCAGGGAACTGGCGAGCAGTACTTC,CAVNRQGTGEQYF
-,TRBJ2-2,-,TRBV7-2,TGTGCCAGCAGCTTCGGACCGAACACCGGGGAGCTGTTTTTT,CASSFGPNTGELFF
-,TRBJ2-1,-,TRBV5-1,TGCGCCAGCAGCTCCACCGCAAGTACTAGCTCCAATGAGCAGTTCTTC,CASSSTASTSSNEQFF
-,TRBJ1-2,few,TRBV6-6,TGTGCCAGCAGTTACTCAGGAGACGGAGCTAACTATGGCTACACCTTC,CASSYSGDGANYGYTF
-,TRBJ1-4,few,TRBV6-6,TGTGCCAGCAGTTACCGGAAGGGGGAGGCTAATGAAAAACTGTTTTTT,CASSYRKGEANEKLFF
-,TRBJ1-2,-,TRBV7-9,TGTGCCAGCAGCCCGAAGGGACATAACCCCTATGGCTACACCTTC,CASSPKGHNPYGYTF
-,TRBJ2-1,-,TRBV3-1,TGTGCCAGCAGCCAAGATGGTGACGGGTACAATGAGCAGTTCTTC,CASSQDGDGYNEQFF
TRBD2,TRBJ2-3,few,TRBV7-2,TGTGCCAGCAGCATCCTACTAGCGGGGGGCGGATTCTACACAGATACGCAGTATTTT,CASSILLAGGGFYTDTQYF
-,TRBJ2-1,-,TRBV15,TGTGCCACCAGCAGAGATCGTGGGGGCCTTTACAATGAGCAGTTCTTC,CATSRDRGGLYNEQFF
-,TRBJ2-7,-,TRBV27,TGTGCCAGCAGTTTCCGTAGAGGGAGCTCCTACGAGCAGTACTTC,CASSFRRGSSYEQYF
-,TRBJ2-3,-,TRBV4-1,TGCGCCAGCAGCCAAGTTTTGGGTACGCAGTATTTT,CASSQVLGTQYF
-,TRBJ1-4,-,TRBV20-1,TGCAGTGCTAGAGGGGGAGGGAGTAATGAAAAACTGTTTTTT,CSARGGGSNEKLFF
TRBD1,TRBJ1-1,-,TRBV12-3/TRBV12-4,TGTGCCAGCAGTCTAAACAGGGGGCCTTCGGGAGCTTTCTTT,CASSLNRGPSGAFF